Listed below are T cell receptor beta chains from one sample, sequenced in a study of CXCR3-negative and CXCR3-positive naive CD8 T cells. TCRdb reprocessed the 5' RACE reads and stores each CDR3 protein as one record, lacking DNA. Its table lists about 38,000 distinct CDR3 sequences. Sequenced sample: memory CD8+ T cells from blood. These receptors came from a human donor in good health. Some clones in this sample may be carry-over from other donors' samples. Both conserved end residues are part of each CDR3. The listing skips clone size in some rows; elsewhere it reads once, few, many or a size class.

TRBV28	TRBJ1-2	NA	CASSLGETDGYTF
TRBV28	TRBJ2-1	NA	CASQQQGRDEQFF
TRBV29-1	TRBJ2-7	NA	CSVESGDEQYF
TRBV4-3	TRBJ2-2	NA	CASSQSSGTDSSGELFF
TRBV4-1	TRBJ2-4	NA	CASSQGATANIQYF
TRBV7-9	TRBJ1-5	NA	CASSSTDGNLQPQHF
TRBV2	TRBJ1-1	NA	CASSLNRQGRTEAFF
TRBV7-7	TRBJ2-2	NA	CASSSGGTGVPGELFF
TRBV29-1	TRBJ1-5	medium-sized	CSVEEGGTGNQPQHF
TRBV6-4	TRBJ2-2	NA	CASSRTSGSTGELFF
TRBV28	TRBJ2-7	NA	CASTRRDSAAYEQYF
TRBV9	TRBJ2-1	NA	CASSVIAGDRSYNEQFF
TRBV7-9	TRBJ2-3	NA	CASSLALGGATDTQYF
TRBV12-3/TRBV12-4	TRBJ2-7	NA	CASSIRMGQLSYEQYF
TRBV4-3	TRBJ2-6	NA	CASSPKQGDGANVLTF
TRBV12-3/TRBV12-4	TRBJ2-5	NA	CASSSSGALLVETQYF
TRBV7-6	TRBJ2-7	NA	CASSSGPFGDFRYEQYF
TRBV4-1	TRBJ1-1	NA	CASSRGAGVFEAFF
TRBV7-2	TRBJ2-3	NA	CASSLISTDTQYF
TRBV2	TRBJ1-4	NA	CASGRLPRQTTNEKLFF
TRBV6-2/TRBV6-3	TRBJ2-7	NA	CASSSGSYEQYF
TRBV4-3	TRBJ2-1	NA	CASSQGTGTYSYNEQFF
TRBV4-2	TRBJ2-1	NA	CASSPGMSKSEQFF
TRBV12-3/TRBV12-4	TRBJ2-1	NA	CASTIVPGDEQFF
TRBV5-1	TRBJ2-2	NA	CASSSLDRGPGELFF
TRBV4-1	TRBJ2-7	NA	CASSPASGTYEQYF
TRBV4-2	TRBJ2-6	NA	CASSQDVDSGANVLTF
TRBV29-1	TRBJ2-2	medium-sized	CSVDTGETGELFF
TRBV7-6	TRBJ2-7	NA	CASSLDPGTYEQYF
TRBV6-4	TRBJ2-1	NA	CASSDSGTSSYNEQFF
TRBV6-1	TRBJ2-7	NA	CAIISPGAYEQYF
TRBV12-3/TRBV12-4	TRBJ2-2	NA	CASSTTGELFF
TRBV28	TRBJ2-1	NA	CASRFLTAAHEQFF